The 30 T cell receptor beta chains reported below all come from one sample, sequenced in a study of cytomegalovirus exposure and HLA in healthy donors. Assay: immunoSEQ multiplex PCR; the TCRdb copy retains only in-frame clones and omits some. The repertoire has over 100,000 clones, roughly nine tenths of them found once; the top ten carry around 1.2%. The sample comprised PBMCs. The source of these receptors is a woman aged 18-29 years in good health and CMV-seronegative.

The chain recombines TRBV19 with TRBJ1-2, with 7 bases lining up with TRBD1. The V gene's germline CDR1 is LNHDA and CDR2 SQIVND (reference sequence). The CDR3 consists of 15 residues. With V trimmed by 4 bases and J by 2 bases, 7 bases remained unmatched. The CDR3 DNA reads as TGTGCCAGTAGTACGCGGGACAGCGAGAACTATGGCTACACCTTC. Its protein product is CASSTRDSENYGYTF.

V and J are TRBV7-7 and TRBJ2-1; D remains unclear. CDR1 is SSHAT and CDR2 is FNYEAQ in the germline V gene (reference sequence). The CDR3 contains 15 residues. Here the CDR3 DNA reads TGTGCTAGCTCCGACGTGGCTAGGTGGTTTGGTGAGCAGTTCTTC. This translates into CASSDVARWFGEQFF. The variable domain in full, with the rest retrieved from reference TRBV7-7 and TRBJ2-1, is GAGVSQSPRYKVTKRGQDVTLRCDPISSHATLYWYQQALGQGPEFLTYFNYEAQPDKSGLPSDRFSAERPEGSISTLTIQRTEQRDSAMYRCASSDVARWFGEQFFGPGTRLTVL.

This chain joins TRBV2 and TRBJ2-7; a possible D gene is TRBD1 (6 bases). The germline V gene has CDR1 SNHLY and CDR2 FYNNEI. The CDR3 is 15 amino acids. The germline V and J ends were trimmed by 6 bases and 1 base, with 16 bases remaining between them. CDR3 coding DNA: TGTGCCAGCAGGTCAGACAGGAGTGAATCCTACGAGCAGTACTTC. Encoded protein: CASRSDRSESYEQYF.

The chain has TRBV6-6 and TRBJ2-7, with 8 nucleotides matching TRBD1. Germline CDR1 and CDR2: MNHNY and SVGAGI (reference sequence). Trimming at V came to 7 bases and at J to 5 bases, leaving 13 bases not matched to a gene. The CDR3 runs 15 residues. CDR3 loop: CASTTADRAPHEQYF. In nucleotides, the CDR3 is TGTGCCAGCACCACAGCGGACAGGGCCCCACACGAGCAGTACTTC.

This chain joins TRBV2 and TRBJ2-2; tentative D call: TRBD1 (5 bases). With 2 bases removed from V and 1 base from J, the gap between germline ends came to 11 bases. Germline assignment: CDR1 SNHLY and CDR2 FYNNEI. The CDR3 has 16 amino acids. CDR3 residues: CASSELRVGNTGELFF. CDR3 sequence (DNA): TGTGCCAGCAGTGAACTCAGGGTTGGGAACACCGGGGAGCTGTTTTTT.

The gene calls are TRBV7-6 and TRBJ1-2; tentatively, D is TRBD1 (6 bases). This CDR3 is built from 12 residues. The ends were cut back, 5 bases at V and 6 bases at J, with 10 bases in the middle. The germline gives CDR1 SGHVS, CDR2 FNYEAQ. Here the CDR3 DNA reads TGTGCCAGCAGCCAACGGGACAATGGCTACACCTTC. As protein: CASSQRDNGYTF.

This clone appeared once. CDR3 residues: CASSAAPGQGKSEQETQYF. CDR3 DNA: TGTGCCAGCAGTGCCGCCCCCGGACAGGGAAAGTCTGAACAAGAGACCCAGTACTTC. The chain uses TRBV6-1 and TRBJ2-5; TRBD1 aligns across 8 bases. The CDR3 loop spans 19 amino acids. The germline CDR1 and CDR2 sequences are MNHNS and SASEGT. Trimming took 4 bases from V and 2 from J; bases not matched to a gene: 18.

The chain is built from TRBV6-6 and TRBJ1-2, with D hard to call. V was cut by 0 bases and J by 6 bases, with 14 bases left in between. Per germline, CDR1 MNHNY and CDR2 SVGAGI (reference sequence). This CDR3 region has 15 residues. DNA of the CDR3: TGTGCCAGCAGTTACTCGATGCGGTCTAAGGATGGCTACACCTTC. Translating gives CASSYSMRSKDGYTF.

The CDR3 spells CAILARGTGNQPQHF. The CDR3 DNA sequence: TGTGCCATCCTTGCACGCGGGACAGGAAATCAGCCCCAGCATTTT. The gene calls are TRBV28 and TRBJ1-5, with 8 bases matching TRBD1. The CDR3 runs 15 residues. The J segment lost 4 bases and the V segment lost 10 bases, leaving 12 bases of the junction unmatched. CDR1 and CDR2 (germline): MDHEN, SYDVKM.

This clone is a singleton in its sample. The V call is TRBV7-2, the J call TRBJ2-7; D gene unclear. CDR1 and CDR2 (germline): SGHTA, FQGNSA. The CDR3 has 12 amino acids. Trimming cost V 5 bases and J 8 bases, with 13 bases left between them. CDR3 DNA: TGTGCCAGCAGCCCCACTCTTGCCCAGCAGTACTTC. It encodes CASSPTLAQQYF.

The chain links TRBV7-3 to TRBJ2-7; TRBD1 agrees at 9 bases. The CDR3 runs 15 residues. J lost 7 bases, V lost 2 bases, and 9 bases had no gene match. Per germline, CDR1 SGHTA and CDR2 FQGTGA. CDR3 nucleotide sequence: TGTGCCAGCAGCTTATCGGCGACAGGGGGATTTGAGCAGTACTTC. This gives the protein CASSLSATGGFEQYF. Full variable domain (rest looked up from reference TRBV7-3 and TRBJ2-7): GAGVSQTPSNKVTEKGKYVELRCDPISGHTALYWYRQSLGQGPEFLIYFQGTGAADDSGLPNDRFFAVRPEGSVSTLKIQRTERGDSAVYLCASSLSATGGFEQYFGPGTRLTVT.

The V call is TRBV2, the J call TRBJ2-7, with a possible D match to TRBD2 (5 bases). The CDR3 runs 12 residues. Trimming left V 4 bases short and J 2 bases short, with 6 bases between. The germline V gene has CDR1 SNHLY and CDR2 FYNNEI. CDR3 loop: CASSVGTYEQYF. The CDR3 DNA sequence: TGTGCCAGCAGTGTCGGGACCTACGAGCAGTACTTC.

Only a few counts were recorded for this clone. CDR3 sequence: CASSLPGNGYTF. The CDR3 DNA sequence: TGTGCCAGCAGCTTGCCAGGGAATGGCTACACCTTC. The chain employs TRBV7-2 and TRBJ1-2, with TRBD1 as a possible D gene (5 bases). This CDR3 has 12 residues. Germline V CDR1 and CDR2: SGHTA, FQGNSA. Trimming removed 3 bases from V and 6 bases from J, with 8 bases in between.

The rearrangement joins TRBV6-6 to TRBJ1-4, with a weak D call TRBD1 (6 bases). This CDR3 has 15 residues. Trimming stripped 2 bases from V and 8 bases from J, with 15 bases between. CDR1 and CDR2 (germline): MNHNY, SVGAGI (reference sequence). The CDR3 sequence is CASSYPGELEEKLFF. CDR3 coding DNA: TGTGCCAGCAGTTACCCAGGGGAGTTAGAGGAAAAACTGTTTTTT.

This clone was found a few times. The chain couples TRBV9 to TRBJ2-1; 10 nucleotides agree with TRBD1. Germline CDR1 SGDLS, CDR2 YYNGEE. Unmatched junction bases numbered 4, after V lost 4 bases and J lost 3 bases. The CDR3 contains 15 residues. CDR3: CASSPRTGGYNEQFF. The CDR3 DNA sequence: TGTGCCAGCAGCCCCAGGACAGGGGGCTACAATGAGCAGTTCTTC.

As DNA, the CDR3 is TGTGCCAGTAGCGGGGGAGCGCCCTCACTCACTGAAGCTTTCTTT. As protein: CASSGGAPSLTEAFF. The chain links TRBV19 to TRBJ1-1; TRBD1 might be the D (5 bases). CDR3 length: 15 amino acids. Germline loops: CDR1 LNHDA, CDR2 SQIVND (reference sequence). V dropped 6 bases and J dropped 4 bases, with 18 bases sitting between them.

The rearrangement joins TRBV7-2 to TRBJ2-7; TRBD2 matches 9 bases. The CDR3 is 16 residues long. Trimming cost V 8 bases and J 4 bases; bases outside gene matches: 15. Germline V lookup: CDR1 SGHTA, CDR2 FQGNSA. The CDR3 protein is CASASTGVAGAYEQYF. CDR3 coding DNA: TGTGCCAGCGCATCTACGGGGGTAGCGGGGGCGTACGAGCAGTACTTC.

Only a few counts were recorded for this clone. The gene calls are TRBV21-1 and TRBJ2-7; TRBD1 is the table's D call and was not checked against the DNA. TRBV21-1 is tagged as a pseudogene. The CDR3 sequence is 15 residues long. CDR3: CASRAGTGSNYEQYF. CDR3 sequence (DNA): TGTGCCAGCAGGGCCGGGACAGGGTCCAACTACGAGCAGTACTTC.

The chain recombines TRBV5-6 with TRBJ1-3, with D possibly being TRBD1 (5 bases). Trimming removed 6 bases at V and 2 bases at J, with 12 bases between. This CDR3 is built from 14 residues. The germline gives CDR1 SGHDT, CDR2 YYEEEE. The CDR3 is CASTPGLTGNTIYF. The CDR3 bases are TGTGCCAGCACCCCGGGACTAACTGGAAACACCATATATTTT.

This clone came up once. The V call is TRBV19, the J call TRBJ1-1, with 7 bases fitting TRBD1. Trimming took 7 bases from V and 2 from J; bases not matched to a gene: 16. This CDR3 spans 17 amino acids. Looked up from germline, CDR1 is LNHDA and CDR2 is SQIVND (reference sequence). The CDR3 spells CASITSTMTGPNTEAFF. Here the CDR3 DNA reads TGTGCCAGTATCACGAGTACTATGACAGGGCCAAACACTGAAGCTTTCTTT.

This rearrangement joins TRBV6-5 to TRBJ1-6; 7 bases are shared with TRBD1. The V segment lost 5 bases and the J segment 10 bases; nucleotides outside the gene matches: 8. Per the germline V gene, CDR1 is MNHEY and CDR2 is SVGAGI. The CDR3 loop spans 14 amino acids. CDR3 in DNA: TGTGCCAGCAGTCCGCAGGGGGGTGGGTCACCCCTCCACTTT. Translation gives CASSPQGGGSPLHF.

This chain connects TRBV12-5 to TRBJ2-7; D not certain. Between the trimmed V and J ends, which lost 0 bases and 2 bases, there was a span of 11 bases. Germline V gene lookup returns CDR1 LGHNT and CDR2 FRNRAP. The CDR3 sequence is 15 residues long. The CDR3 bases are TGTGCTAGTGGTTTGGTAACCGGTAAAACCTACGAGCAGTACTTC. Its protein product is CASGLVTGKTYEQYF.

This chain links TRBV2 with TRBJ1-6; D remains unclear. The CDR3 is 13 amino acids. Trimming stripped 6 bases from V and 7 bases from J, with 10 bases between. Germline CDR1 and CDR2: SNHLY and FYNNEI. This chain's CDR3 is CASSALLNSPLHF. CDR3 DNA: TGTGCCAGCAGCGCGCTTCTCAATTCACCCCTCCACTTT.

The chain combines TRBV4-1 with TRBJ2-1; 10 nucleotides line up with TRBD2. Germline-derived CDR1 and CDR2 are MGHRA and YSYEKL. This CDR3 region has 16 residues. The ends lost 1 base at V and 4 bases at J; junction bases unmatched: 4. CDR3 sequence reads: CASSQGGSGGYNEQFF. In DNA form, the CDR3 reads TGCGCCAGCAGCCAAGGCGGTAGCGGGGGGTACAATGAGCAGTTCTTC.

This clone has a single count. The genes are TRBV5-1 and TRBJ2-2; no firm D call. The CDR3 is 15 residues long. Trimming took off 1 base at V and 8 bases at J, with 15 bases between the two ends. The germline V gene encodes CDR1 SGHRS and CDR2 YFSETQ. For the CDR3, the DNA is TGCGCCAGCAGCTTGTCTCTAGGTTCTACGGGGGAGCTGTTTTTT. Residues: CASSLSLGSTGELFF.

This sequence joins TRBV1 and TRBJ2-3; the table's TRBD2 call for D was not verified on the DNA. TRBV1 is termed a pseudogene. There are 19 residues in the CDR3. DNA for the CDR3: TGCACCAGCAGCCCGGAGGGCGAGCGGGGGGGGGTCCCCACAGATACGCAGTATTTT. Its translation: CTSSPEGERGGVPTDTQYF.

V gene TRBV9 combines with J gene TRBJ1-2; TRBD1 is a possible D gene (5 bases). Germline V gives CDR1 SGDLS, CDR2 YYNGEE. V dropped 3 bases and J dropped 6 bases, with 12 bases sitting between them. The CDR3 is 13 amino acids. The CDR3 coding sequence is TGTGCCAGCAGCGGCCAGGGCGGTAATGGCTACACCTTC. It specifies CASSGQGGNGYTF.

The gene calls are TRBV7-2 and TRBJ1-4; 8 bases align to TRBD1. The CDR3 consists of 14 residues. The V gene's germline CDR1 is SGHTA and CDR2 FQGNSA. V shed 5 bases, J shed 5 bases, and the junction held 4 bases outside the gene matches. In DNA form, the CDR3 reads TGTGCCAGCAGCATACAGGGGGGAAATGAAAAACTGTTTTTT. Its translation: CASSIQGGNEKLFF.

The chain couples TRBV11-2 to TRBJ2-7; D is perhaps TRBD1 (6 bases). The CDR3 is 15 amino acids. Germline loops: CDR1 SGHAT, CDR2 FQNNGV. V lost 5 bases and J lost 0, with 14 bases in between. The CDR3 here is CASSPWGQPSYEQYF. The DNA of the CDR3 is TGTGCCAGCAGCCCATGGGGGCAGCCCTCCTACGAGCAGTACTTC. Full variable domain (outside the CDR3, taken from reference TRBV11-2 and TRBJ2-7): EAGVAQSPRYKIIEKRQSVAFWCNPISGHATLYWYQQILGQGPKLLIQFQNNGVVDDSQLPKDRFSAERLKGVDSTLKIQPAKLEDSAVYLCASSPWGQPSYEQYFGPGTRLTVT.

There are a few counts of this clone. The CDR3 here is CASSGGVGYTF. The CDR3 DNA reads as TGTGCCAGCAGCGGAGGCGTGGGCTACACCTTC. The rearrangement joins TRBV9 to TRBJ1-2; the D is unclear. Germline values: CDR1 SGDLS, CDR2 YYNGEE. The V gene lost 3 bases and the J gene lost 8 bases, with 8 bases spanning the gap. The length of the CDR3 is 11 residues.